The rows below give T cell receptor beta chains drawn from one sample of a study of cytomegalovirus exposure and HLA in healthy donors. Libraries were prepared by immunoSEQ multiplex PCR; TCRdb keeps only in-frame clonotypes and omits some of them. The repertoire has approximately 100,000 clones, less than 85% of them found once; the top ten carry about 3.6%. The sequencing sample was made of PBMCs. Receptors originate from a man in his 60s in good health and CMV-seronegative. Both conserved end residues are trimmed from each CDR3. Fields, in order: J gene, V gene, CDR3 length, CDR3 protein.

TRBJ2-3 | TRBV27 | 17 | ASSSIILRTSSSTDTQY
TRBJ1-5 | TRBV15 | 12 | ATSRHRGDQPQH
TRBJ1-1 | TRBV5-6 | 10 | ASSWGLVEAF
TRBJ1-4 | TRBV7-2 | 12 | ASSPGHQREKLF
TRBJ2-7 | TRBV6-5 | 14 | ASSSPRDRYSYEQY
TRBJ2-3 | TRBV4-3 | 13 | ASSLSGGGTDTQY
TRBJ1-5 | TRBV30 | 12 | AWAPGQGYQPQH
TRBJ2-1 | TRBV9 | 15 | ASSVAGGGASYNEQF
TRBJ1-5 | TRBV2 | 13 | ASSEDQFGGQPQH
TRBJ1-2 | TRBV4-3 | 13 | ASSQAQVDPNGYT
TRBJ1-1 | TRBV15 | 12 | ATSRMQSNTEAF
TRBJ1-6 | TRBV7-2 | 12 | ASSRQGDNSPLH
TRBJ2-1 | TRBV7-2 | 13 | ASSTGLAGVDEQF
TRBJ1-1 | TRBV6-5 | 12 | ASSYRDSRQGAF
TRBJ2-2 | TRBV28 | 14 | ASRGGAATNTGELF
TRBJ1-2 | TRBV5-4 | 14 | ASTKGGQGLNYGYT
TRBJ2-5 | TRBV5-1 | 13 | ASSLGGNYQETQY
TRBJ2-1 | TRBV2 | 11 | ASSEQKTIEQF
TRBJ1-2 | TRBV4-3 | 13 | ASSQEDRVTGGYT
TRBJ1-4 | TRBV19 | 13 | ASSTVAGYGEKLF
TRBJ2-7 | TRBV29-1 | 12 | SVEDRGPSYEQY
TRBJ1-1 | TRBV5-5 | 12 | ASTMRAGAFGAF
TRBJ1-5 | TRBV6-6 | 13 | ASAKDRASNQPQH
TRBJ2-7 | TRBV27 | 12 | ASSPLTGVHEQY
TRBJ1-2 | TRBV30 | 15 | AWSSILQGTANYGYT
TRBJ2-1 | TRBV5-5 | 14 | ASSFTSGGSYNEQF
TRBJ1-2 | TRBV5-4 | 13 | ASSPQVQGNYGYT
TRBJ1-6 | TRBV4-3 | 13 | ASSQDPSPKPPLH
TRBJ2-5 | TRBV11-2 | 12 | ASSPTGGVETQY